This passage covers 3 T cell receptor beta chains from one sample sequenced in a study of T-cell reconstitution after alpha-beta-depleted transplantation in children. Unique molecular identifiers were incorporated into the prepared TCRbeta library. MiXCR, applied by TCRdb to the PCR reads, yields one record per CDR3 protein. This sample has about 300,000 distinct CDR3 sequences, with 7.5% to 9% found just once. No antigen has been identified for these receptors. Overall study findings and caveats: Diversity and T-cell counts at one year after transplant derived mostly from new T cells.

Sequenced material: peripheral blood, taken 360 days after TCRalphabeta/CD19-depleted stem cell transplant. Receptor source: a female patient aged 2 to 10 who had a stem cell transplant for Fanconi anemia, so the T cells may come from the graft donor.

The gene calls are TRBV2 and TRBJ1-2, with D tentatively TRBD1 (6 bases). From germline, CDR1 is SNHLY and CDR2 FYNNEI. V was clipped by 7 bases and J by 2 bases, with 8 bases between them. The CDR3 is made up of 12 amino acids. CDR3 bases: TGTGCCAGCACCACAGGGAACTATGGCTACACCTTC. It is translated as CASTTGNYGYTF.

There are a few counts of this clonotype. V usage is TRBV7-9 and J usage is TRBJ1-1, with unresolved D. The length of the CDR3 is 16 residues. Between the trimmed V and J ends, which lost 5 bases and 4 bases, there was a span of 20 bases. Germline V gives CDR1 SEHNR, CDR2 FQNEAQ (reference sequence). The CDR3 coding sequence is TGTGCCAGCAGCCCGCAAGGATCCCCCTTCGTCACTGAAGCTTTCTTT. As protein: CASSPQGSPFVTEAFF.

The J gene is TRBJ2-5, the V gene TRBV12-3 or TRBV12-4; 7 bases agree with TRBD1. After removal of 6 bases from V and 3 bases from J, the junction contained 10 bases not matched to a gene. The CDR3 is 15 amino acids. CDR3 loop: CASRQTGDWEETQYF. CDR3 coding DNA: TGTGCCAGCAGGCAAACAGGGGATTGGGAAGAGACCCAGTACTTC.